Shown below are 10 T cell receptor beta chains from a single sample sequenced in a study of T-cell reconstitution after alpha-beta-depleted transplantation in children. Preparation of the TCRbeta library was carried out with unique molecular identifiers. TCRdb re-analysed the PCR reads in MiXCR, keeping a single row per CDR3 protein. The sample consists of about 200,000 distinct CDR3 sequences, roughly 6.6% of them appearing once. This specimen consisted of PBMCs, obtained before TCRalphabeta/CD19-depleted stem cell transplant. These receptors came from a boy aged 2 to 10 with acute lymphoblastic leukemia, due to receive a stem cell transplant.

This clonotype was counted ten times or more. This chain uses TRBV29-1 with TRBJ1-1, with no clear D. The V and J ends lost 1 base and 1 base respectively, with 7 bases between them. Germline CDR1 SQVTM, CDR2 ANQGSEA. CDR3 length equals 13 residues. In nucleotides, the CDR3 is TGCAGCGTTGAAGTGGAAGGGAACACTGAAGCTTTCTTT. This encodes CSVEVEGNTEAFF.

V is TRBV7-2 and J is TRBJ2-3; TRBD2 matches at 9 bases. Germline assignment: CDR1 SGHTA and CDR2 FQGNSA. CDR3 length: 14 residues. After removal of 4 bases from V and 9 bases from J, the junction contained 8 bases not matched to a gene. The CDR3 DNA is TGTGCCAGCAGCTCATCGGTGGGGACTAGCACGCAGTATTTT. It is translated as CASSSSVGTSTQYF. Full variable domain (rest looked up from reference TRBV7-2 and TRBJ2-3): GAGVSQSPSNKVTEKGKDVELRCDPISGHTALYWYRQSLGQGLEFLIYFQGNSAPDKSGLPSDRFSAERTGGSVSTLTIQRTQQEDSAVYLCASSSSVGTSTQYFGPGTRLTVL.

This clonotype was observed many times. The V gene is TRBV5-4, the J gene TRBJ2-3, with D possibly called TRBD1 or TRBD2 (5 bases each). The CDR3 spans 15 residues. V lost 4 bases and J 0 bases, leaving 12 bases between the germline ends. Germline V gene lookup returns CDR1 SGHNT and CDR2 YYREEE (reference sequence). CDR3: CASSPGEGSTDTQYF. The DNA of the CDR3 is TGTGCCAGCAGCCCCGGTGAGGGGAGCACAGATACGCAGTATTTT.

This clonotype showed up many times. The rearrangement uses TRBV27 and TRBJ1-2, with D unclear. V lost 5 bases and J 5 bases, leaving 18 bases between the germline ends. CDR3 length: 15 residues. CDR1 is MNHEY, CDR2 SMNVEV, per germline (reference sequence). DNA for the CDR3: TGTGCCAGCAGTCCCGGGCCCTCTTCGGGATATGGCTACACCTTC. Translating it yields CASSPGPSSGYGYTF.

This clonotype was observed a handful of times. V usage is TRBV6-2 or TRBV6-3 and J usage is TRBJ2-3, with 7 bases identical to TRBD2. J was trimmed by 3 bases and V by 5 bases; bases with no gene match: 5. Germline lookup yields CDR1 MNHEY and CDR2 SVGEGT. The length of the CDR3 is 14 residues. CDR3 DNA sequence: TGTGCCAGCAGTGGAACTAGCGAAACAGATACGCAGTATTTT. This encodes CASSGTSETDTQYF.

With respect to this clonotype: In this CDR3 the conserved last residue, phenylalanine or tryptophan, is missing, so a read error is likely. The V gene is TRBV5-1, the J gene TRBJ2-7, with 9 nucleotides matching TRBD1. CDR3 length: 14 residues. V lost 4 bases, J lost 3 bases, and 5 bases stayed unmatched. Germline V lookup: CDR1 SGHRS, CDR2 YFSETQ. The CDR3 here is CASSPGQGDYEQYL. CDR3 DNA: TGCGCCAGCAGCCCGGGACAGGGAGACTACGAGCAGTACTTG.

This clonotype came up a few times. This chain joins TRBV18 and TRBJ1-3; a weak D match, TRBD1 (6 bases). This CDR3 comprises 13 residues. CDR1 is KGHSH, CDR2 LQKENI, per germline. Trimming removed 3 bases at V and 6 bases at J, with 9 bases between. CDR3 region: CASSPGALNTIYF. In nucleotides, the CDR3 is TGTGCCAGCTCACCGGGGGCCCTAAACACCATATATTTT.

V usage is TRBV5-1 and J usage is TRBJ2-2, with TRBD2 matching 8 bases. V shed 10 bases and J 4 bases; nucleotides not matched to a gene: 9. The V gene's germline CDR1 is SGHRS and CDR2 YFSETQ. This CDR3 has 14 residues. CDR3 DNA: TGCGCCTCCACCCGGGGGGGTTCCACCGGGGAGCTGTTTTTT. It encodes CASTRGGSTGELFF.

This clonotype was detected many times. The chain combines TRBV4-2 with TRBJ1-2; D possibly corresponds to TRBD1 (5 bases). Trimming removed 3 bases from V and 8 bases from J, with 13 bases in between. CDR3 length: 13 residues. CDR1 LGHNA and CDR2 YNFKEQ come from the germline V gene. In nucleotides, the CDR3 is TGTGCCAGCAGCCACCCCCCCGGGGACGGCTACACCTTC. Encoded protein: CASSHPPGDGYTF.

In this sample, this clonotype turned up many times. This chain uses TRBV29-1 with TRBJ2-1, with 13 bases lining up with TRBD2. Trimming at V came to 4 bases and at J to 10 bases, leaving 10 bases not matched to a gene. CDR1 and CDR2 (germline): SQVTM, ANQGSEA. The CDR3 runs to 15 residues. The CDR3 here is CSVVVGTSGETEQFF. CDR3 bases: TGCAGCGTTGTGGTAGGGACTAGCGGGGAGACGGAGCAGTTCTTC.